This passage covers 6 T cell receptor beta chains from one sample sequenced in a study of OX40 agonist ivuxolimab in advanced cancers. Some clones are missing from TCRdb's copy, which holds only in-frame ones; the method was immunoSEQ multiplex PCR. The table includes roughly 64,000 clones, roughly 90% detected once. Here the sequenced sample was CD4+ or CD8+ T cells sorted from blood, taken in a trial of the OX40 agonist ivuxolimab. These receptors all come from an adult with an advanced solid tumor such as melanoma, head and neck, liver or kidney cancer.

This rearrangement joins TRBV19 to TRBJ2-7; D is perhaps TRBD1 (5 bases). V was pared by 4 bases and J by 2 bases, with 9 bases between. Per germline, CDR1 LNHDA and CDR2 SQIVND (reference sequence). This CDR3 is built from 13 residues. CDR3 in DNA: TGTGCCAGTAGTAATCAGGGCCCCTACGAGCAGTACTTC. Protein product: CASSNQGPYEQYF.

The chain carries TRBV19 and TRBJ2-1, with 7 bases identical to TRBD2. This CDR3 comprises 16 residues. The ends lost 7 bases at V and 8 bases at J; junction bases unmatched: 17. Germline V gene lookup returns CDR1 LNHDA and CDR2 SQIVND (reference sequence). The CDR3 region is CASNKNFGREWDEQFF. CDR3 DNA: TGTGCCAGTAATAAGAATTTCGGGCGGGAGTGGGATGAGCAGTTCTTC. Looking up the rest from reference TRBV19 and TRBJ2-1 gives the full variable domain: DGGITQSPKYLFRKEGQNVTLSCEQNLNHDAMYWYRQDPGQGLRLIYYSQIVNDFQKGDIAEGYSVSREKKESFPLTVTSAQKNPTAFYLCASNKNFGREWDEQFFGPGTRLTVL.

The chain links TRBV2 to TRBJ2-3; D gene unclear. With 8 bases removed from V and 5 bases from J, the gap between germline ends came to 2 bases. Germline V lookup: CDR1 SNHLY, CDR2 FYNNEI. The CDR3 runs 9 residues. The CDR3 spells CASGDTQYF. CDR3 bases: TGTGCCAGCGGAGATACGCAGTATTTT. The variable domain in full, with the rest retrieved from reference TRBV2 and TRBJ2-3, is EPEVTQTPSHQVTQMGQEVILRCVPISNHLYFYWYRQILGQKVEFLVSFYNNEISEKSEIFDDQFSVERPDGSNFTLKIRSTKLEDSAMYFCASGDTQYFGPGTRLTVL.

The chain links TRBV30 to TRBJ2-1, with 14 nucleotides matching TRBD2. CDR3 size: 16 residues. Germline V gene lookup returns CDR1 GTSNPN and CDR2 SVGIG (reference sequence). V lost 3 bases, J lost 9 bases, and 10 bases stayed unmatched. CDR3 nucleotide sequence: TGTGCCTGGAGCCGCCGGGGACTAGCGGGAGTGGGTGAGCAGTTCTTC. It specifies CAWSRRGLAGVGEQFF.

The rearrangement links TRBV6-6 to TRBJ2-1; TRBD2 might be the D (5 bases). Germline V gene sequence: CDR1 MNHNY, CDR2 SVGAGI (reference sequence). V was cut by 9 bases and J by 9 bases, with 15 bases left in between. The CDR3 runs to 12 residues. CDR3 region: CASSNLGSEQFF. The CDR3 DNA reads as TGTGCCAGTTCAAATTTAGGGAGTGAGCAGTTCTTC.

The rearrangement uses TRBV6-5 and TRBJ2-3, with a weak D call TRBD2 (5 bases). The germline gives CDR1 MNHEY, CDR2 SVGAGI. The CDR3 is 11 amino acids. The V gene lost 5 bases and the J gene lost 7 bases, with 7 bases spanning the gap. The CDR3 DNA follows: TGTGCCAGCAGTCGGGGTCATACGCAGTATTTT. Encoded protein: CASSRGHTQYF.